This T cell receptor beta chain was obtained from a study of Ad26.COV2.S vaccination and SARS-CoV-2 variants. Study-level information: Ad26.COV2.S shots went into the muscle once or twice, 56 days apart.

Germline V CDR1 and CDR2: GTSNPN, SVGIG (reference sequence). V was cut by 2 bases and J by 5 bases, with 18 bases left in between. The CDR3 loop spans 15 amino acids. The treatment was: 15 to 20 received Ad26.COV2.S at low or high dose, single or two shots; 5 received placebo; per-sample allocation not given. At day 63 after the first vaccine or placebo injection, samples were drawn. Vaccine was an Ad26 vector expressing Wuhan-strain SARS-CoV-2 spike. Libraries were prepared by immunoSEQ multiplex PCR; TCRdb keeps only in-frame clonotypes and omits some of them. In the table there are about 420,000 clones, around 87% of which are singletons. As concerns this clone: Its antigen is unknown.

General observations from the study: Non-spike TCR breadth was similar in vaccine and placebo recipients.

The receptor comes from a person between 18 and 60 years old who received the Ad26.COV2.S COVID-19 vaccine or a placebo. The V and J genes are TRBV30 and TRBJ1-2; possible D gene TRBD1, 5 bases. The sample was peripheral blood, taken in a trial of Ad26.COV2.S vaccine versus placebo. The CDR3 here is CAWSRTRNRGYGYTF. Written as DNA, the CDR3 is TGTGCCTGGAGTCGAACAAGAAACCGGGGGTATGGCTACACCTTC.